One sample yielded the 25 T cell receptor beta chains listed below, sequenced in a study of tumor-infiltrating lymphocytes in localized non-small cell lung cancer. Sequenced by immunoSEQ multiplex PCR; TCRdb stores in-frame clones only, minus some. The sample shows roughly 8,400 clones, under 85% of them seen only once. Sequencing was performed on lung tumor tissue. These receptors all stem from a human donor with non-small cell lung cancer.

The chain recombines TRBV27 with TRBJ2-3; maybe TRBD1 (6 bases). This CDR3 is built from 14 residues. With 3 bases removed from V and 5 bases from J, the gap between germline ends came to 12 bases. Germline CDR1 is MNHEY and CDR2 is SMNVEV (reference sequence). In nucleotides, the CDR3 is TGTGCCAGCAGTTTGGAGGCAGGGGAAGATACGCAGTATTTT. It yields the protein CASSLEAGEDTQYF.

This clone was detected a few times. The rearrangement links TRBV7-8 to TRBJ2-7; TRBD2 matches at 13 bases. The CDR3 sequence is 15 residues long. J lost 4 bases, V lost 5 bases, and 5 bases had no gene match. Germline V gives CDR1 SGHVS, CDR2 FQNEAQ. The CDR3 here is CASSARTSGSYEQYF. The DNA for the CDR3 is TGTGCCAGCAGCGCCCGGACTAGCGGGAGTTACGAGCAGTACTTC.

V usage is TRBV27 and J usage is TRBJ2-3, with TRBD2 matching 14 bases. Germline CDR1 reads MNHEY; CDR2 reads SMNVEV (reference sequence). V shed 4 bases, J shed 4 bases, and the junction held 4 bases outside the gene matches. The length of the CDR3 is 16 residues. CDR3 nucleotides: TGTGCCAGCAGTTCGGGACTAGCGGGAGCGGCAGATACGCAGTATTTT. This gives the protein CASSSGLAGAADTQYF.

The rearrangement joins TRBV7-9 to TRBJ1-3; TRBD1 might be the D (5 bases). CDR3 length: 12 residues. V lost 8 bases, J lost 7 bases, and 12 bases lay in between. CDR1 is SEHNR and CDR2 is FQNEAQ in the germline V gene (reference sequence). CDR3 amino acids: CASGAGRNTIYF. Written as DNA, the CDR3 is TGTGCCAGCGGAGCAGGGCGGAACACCATATATTTT.

The chain carries TRBV4-1 and TRBJ2-5; no clear D. V was trimmed by 0 bases and J by 5 bases, leaving 7 bases between them. This CDR3 spans 13 amino acids. Germline V gives CDR1 MGHRA, CDR2 YSYEKL. CDR3 loop: CASSQEGLETQYF. CDR3 bases: TGCGCCAGCAGCCAAGAGGGGTTGGAGACCCAGTACTTC.

V is TRBV19 and J is TRBJ2-3; D could derive from TRBD1 or TRBD2 (6 bases each). Germline CDR1 is LNHDA and CDR2 is SQIVND (reference sequence). The CDR3 sequence is 15 residues long. V was clipped by 3 bases and J by 0 bases, with 10 bases between them. CDR3 coding DNA: TGTGCCAGTAGTATCCAGGGGACTAGCACAGATACGCAGTATTTT. It is translated as CASSIQGTSTDTQYF.

CDR3 DNA sequence: TGTGCCAGCAGCCTGCCCGGGACTAGCGGCAATGAGCAGTTCTTC. Translating gives CASSLPGTSGNEQFF. The V and J genes are TRBV5-4 and TRBJ2-1; 11 bases map to TRBD2. Germline V CDR1 and CDR2: SGHNT, YYREEE (reference sequence). V lost 4 bases, J lost 6 bases, and 6 bases stayed unmatched. There are 15 residues in the CDR3.

The chain carries TRBV11-3 and TRBJ2-5, with 14 bases aligning to TRBD2. The ends lost 4 bases at V and 5 bases at J; junction bases unmatched: 9. This CDR3 contains 17 residues. CDR1 and CDR2 (germline): SGHNT, YENEEA. The CDR3 DNA reads TGTGCCAGCAGCTCCGGGACTAGCGGGAGAATGATGGAGACCCAGTACTTC. The encoded protein is CASSSGTSGRMMETQYF.

The rearrangement uses TRBV4-3 and TRBJ2-1, with 9 bases fitting TRBD2. The V segment lost 1 base and the J segment 9 bases; nucleotides outside the gene matches: 7. There are 15 residues in the CDR3. Germline CDR1 LGHNA, CDR2 YSLEER. The CDR3 sequence is CASSQAGGRASEQFF. The CDR3 DNA follows: TGCGCCAGCAGCCAAGCTGGCGGGAGGGCCAGTGAGCAGTTCTTC.

J is TRBJ2-1 and V is TRBV2; D is unresolved. CDR3 size: 12 residues. Per the germline V gene, CDR1 is SNHLY and CDR2 is FYNNEI. V dropped 4 bases and J dropped 7 bases, with 8 bases sitting between them. For the CDR3, the DNA is TGTGCCAGCAGTGCGCCTTTTAATGAGCAGTTCTTC. Amino acids: CASSAPFNEQFF.

With regard to this clone: The identical CDR3 is also encoded by other nucleotide sequences in the sample. This chain connects TRBV7-3 to TRBJ2-1; no definite D call. The CDR3 loop spans 13 amino acids. The V gene's germline CDR1 is SGHTA and CDR2 FQGTGA. V gave up 3 bases and J gave up 4 bases, with 7 bases separating them. The CDR3 spells CASSFGPYNEQFF. The CDR3 DNA reads as TGTGCCAGCAGCTTTGGACCATACAATGAGCAGTTCTTC.

The chain recombines TRBV15 with TRBJ1-1; the D is unclear. This CDR3 is 14 amino acids long. Trimming left V 5 bases short and J 0 bases short, with 10 bases between. In germline, CDR1 is LNHNV, CDR2 YYDKDF (reference sequence). The CDR3 DNA follows: TGTGCCACCAGCCCGACGGGTATGAACACTGAAGCTTTCTTT. Protein product: CATSPTGMNTEAFF.

The chain links TRBV29-1 to TRBJ2-5, with 12 bases identical to TRBD2. Germline values: CDR1 SQVTM, CDR2 ANQGSEA. The V and J ends lost 6 bases and 1 base, in that order; junction bases with no gene match: 12. The CDR3 is made up of 17 amino acids. The CDR3: CSVRTSGIRGGQETQYF. Here the CDR3 DNA reads TGCAGCGTGCGGACTAGCGGGATCAGGGGGGGCCAAGAGACCCAGTACTTC.

This clone was counted a few times. J is TRBJ2-3 and V is TRBV7-9; no definite D call. Germline V CDR1 and CDR2: SEHNR, FQNEAQ (reference sequence). The CDR3 runs 13 residues. V was clipped by 5 bases and J by 2 bases, with 8 bases between them. This chain's CDR3 is CASSPSNTDTQYF. CDR3 nucleotide sequence: TGTGCCAGCAGCCCGTCCAACACAGATACGCAGTATTTT. Full variable domain (missing parts from reference TRBV7-9 and TRBJ2-3): DTGVSQNPRHKITKRGQNVTFRCDPISEHNRLYWYRQTLGQGPEFLTYFQNEAQLEKSRLLSDRFSAERPKGSFSTLEIQRTEQGDSAMYLCASSPSNTDTQYFGPGTRLTVL.

The chain employs TRBV15 and TRBJ2-1; 8 positions agree with TRBD2. CDR3 length: 12 amino acids. Germline CDR1 and CDR2: LNHNV and YYDKDF (reference sequence). Trimming cost V 4 bases and J 13 bases; bases outside gene matches: 6. CDR3 sequence reads: CATSKRETPQFF. CDR3 coding DNA: TGTGCCACCAGCAAGCGGGAGACCCCCCAGTTCTTC.

This clone has only a few counts. V usage is TRBV14 and J usage is TRBJ2-3; D unclear. CDR1 is SGHDN, CDR2 FVKESK, per germline. The V gene lost 1 base and the J gene lost 6 bases, with 5 bases spanning the gap. The CDR3 covers 12 residues. CDR3 DNA: TGTGCCAGCAGCCAAGTAAAGGATACGCAGTATTTT. Its translation is CASSQVKDTQYF.

This rearrangement joins TRBV5-1 to TRBJ2-5; D is undetermined. This CDR3 is built from 14 residues. The V end was cut by 0 bases, the J end by 2 bases, with 8 bases between. CDR1 and CDR2 (germline): SGHRS, YFSETQ. The CDR3 reads CASSLAGLQETQYF. CDR3 bases: TGCGCCAGCAGCTTGGCGGGTTTACAAGAGACCCAGTACTTC.

V is TRBV4-2 and J is TRBJ1-2; tentatively, D is TRBD1 (5 bases). Deletions cut 0 bases from V and 8 bases from J, with 10 bases between. This CDR3 is 13 amino acids long. CDR1 LGHNA and CDR2 YNFKEQ come from the germline V gene. CDR3 sequence: CASSQDQGRGYTF. The CDR3 DNA reads TGTGCCAGCAGCCAAGATCAGGGTAGGGGCTACACCTTC.

Here the CDR3 reads CASSLGLINDEQYF. Here the CDR3 DNA reads TGTGCCAGCAGCTTAGGTCTCATCAACGACGAGCAGTACTTC. This chain joins TRBV7-2 and TRBJ2-7; D gene unclear. V lost 1 base to trimming and J lost 5 bases, with 12 bases between them. The CDR3 loop spans 14 amino acids. CDR1 SGHTA and CDR2 FQGNSA come from the germline V gene.

The chain employs TRBV7-3 and TRBJ2-1; D remains unclear. The germline V gene encodes CDR1 SGHTA and CDR2 FQGTGA. This CDR3 comprises 13 residues. V dropped 3 bases and J dropped 6 bases, with 9 bases sitting between them. The CDR3 loop is CASSFSSGNEQFF. The CDR3 DNA follows: TGTGCCAGCAGCTTTAGCTCCGGCAATGAGCAGTTCTTC.

The chain couples TRBV15 to TRBJ2-1; the D is unclear. Germline-derived CDR1 and CDR2 are LNHNV and YYDKDF (reference sequence). The length of the CDR3 is 12 residues. Trimming shortened V by 1 base and J by 13 bases, and 11 bases separated the two germline ends. The CDR3 loop is CATSRVSGEQFF. The CDR3 region has the DNA TGTGCCACCAGCAGAGTATCAGGAGAACAGTTCTTC.

This chain connects TRBV5-6 to TRBJ2-1; D perhaps matches TRBD1 (6 bases). The germline CDR1 and CDR2 sequences are SGHDT and YYEEEE. V lost 1 base and J 10 bases, leaving 9 bases between the germline ends. The length of the CDR3 is 12 residues. The CDR3 loop reads CASSLTGHEQFF. In DNA form, the CDR3 reads TGTGCCAGCAGCTTGACAGGGCACGAGCAGTTCTTC.

The J gene is TRBJ1-3, the V gene TRBV30, with D unresolved. The germline V gene has CDR1 GTSNPN and CDR2 SVGIG (reference sequence). This CDR3 has 14 amino acids. V gave up 0 bases and J gave up 0 bases, with 6 bases separating them. CDR3 DNA: TGTGCCTGGAGTGTGGGCAGCTCTGGAAACACCATATATTTT. This translates into CAWSVGSSGNTIYF.

V is TRBV5-6 and J is TRBJ2-3; 7 nucleotides match TRBD2. The germline V gene has CDR1 SGHDT and CDR2 YYEEEE. The V and J ends lost 4 bases and 3 bases, in that order; junction bases with no gene match: 8. The CDR3 consists of 15 residues. The CDR3 spells CASSPWDYRTDTQYF. DNA of the CDR3: TGTGCCAGCAGCCCTTGGGACTACCGAACAGATACGCAGTATTTT.

The chain carries TRBV30 and TRBJ1-2; 8 nucleotides match TRBD1. Germline V gene sequence: CDR1 GTSNPN, CDR2 SVGIG (reference sequence). The J segment lost 7 bases and the V segment lost 0 bases, leaving 7 bases of the junction unmatched. The CDR3 has 14 residues. CDR3 region: CAWSVTGGVSGYTF. The CDR3 nucleotides read TGTGCCTGGAGTGTTACAGGGGGAGTAAGTGGCTACACCTTC.